This section outlines one TCR beta chain sequence together with its context. No antigen is known for it. Primers included in the PCR were 60 Vbeta and 13 Jbeta primers. Profiling relied on immunoSEQ multiplex PCR, and the TCRdb table lists in-frame clones only, not all of them. The sample has over 50,000 clones, roughly 90% seen once. The sample belongs to a study of cytomegalovirus exposure and HLA in healthy donors. Findings of the study overall: Confirmation was obtained in vitro that three CMV-associated chains are specific for CMV antigens.

CDR1 and CDR2 (germline): MNHNS, SASEGT. The CDR3 has 13 amino acids. Trimming took off 5 bases at V and 6 bases at J, with 14 bases between the two ends. This chain joins TRBV6-1 and TRBJ2-7; D remains unclear. The clonotype originates from a man aged 25 to 45 in good health and CMV-seropositive. Specimen: PBMCs. CDR3 in DNA: TGTGCCAGCAGTTTCGGCAGGTCGTTCGAGCAGTACTTC. It translates to CASSFGRSFEQYF.